This T cell receptor (beta chain) was recorded in a study of blood T cells in healthy people across ages. Study conclusions and caveats: Older age went with lower TCR beta diversity per million T cells, in a roughly linear way.

The authors isolated at least 6.5 million PBMCs per sample. Each sample provided at least 6 micrograms of extracted total RNA. This clonotype has just a few counts. Its cognate antigen is unknown. The CDR3 extends over 15 amino acids. The germline gives CDR1 MNHEY, CDR2 SVGAGI. V was pared by 4 bases and J by 10 bases, with 7 bases of the junction left unmatched. Using a J-beta primer mix together with a sample-barcoded 5' primer, a second PCR was run for roughly 7 to 11 cycles. Each cDNA molecule carried a tag from a template-switch adaptor that contained 12 random nucleotides. TCRdb passed the 5' RACE reads through MiXCR, listing each CDR3 protein once. The repertoire holds 1.5 million to 2 million distinct CDR3 sequences, about 28% seen once, with approximately 7.7% in the top ten.

This receptor was obtained from a woman under 40 in good health. Sequencing was carried out using blood. The chain uses TRBV6-5 and TRBJ1-6; 10 nucleotides match TRBD1. CDR3 in amino acids: CASSSTGTGESPLHF. The CDR3 DNA reads TGTGCCAGCAGTTCGACCGGGACAGGGGAGTCACCCCTCCACTTT.